This T cell receptor (beta chain) was identified in a study of cytomegalovirus exposure and HLA in healthy donors (dated by TCRdb to about 2017). As for the study more broadly: An earlier analysis of several hundred of the donors reported 250 to 300 Gb of sequence data and 117 million unique TCR beta sequences obtained from around 180 million T cells. An early release covering more than 500 HLA-typed donors comprised approximately 300 gigabases of sequencing data and about 90 million unique TCR sequences. Among the roughly 400 genotyped donors, around 81% belonged to the genetic ancestry cluster associated with self-reported Caucasian donors. The aim of the study was to test whether cataloging public T cell receptors could identify signatures of past pathogen exposure. The study used immunosequencing to profile the T cell repertoires of approximately 640 subjects and linked those repertoires to cytomegalovirus serostatus. Along with the approximately 670-subject first cohort, a separate validation cohort of 120 different subjects was used. To predict cytomegalovirus infection status, the study brought together high-throughput TCR immunosequencing, statistical association of individual TCRs with disease status, and machine learning. To study patterns of TCR occurrence, a later analysis re-analyzed previously published TCR beta repertoires from 550 to 800 donors and added high-resolution HLA genotyping. Rather than drawing on any new phenotypic data, the later analysis identified candidate immune exposures from TCR beta sequences and the way those sequences occurred across donors. In an earlier analysis of 500 to 650 of the donors, high-throughput TCR beta sequencing was used to judge whether each TCR beta V gene segment behaved as functional or pseudogenic. Donor age, sex, ethnicity and CMV serostatus were compiled alongside the repertoire data. A later genetic analysis took genome-wide SNP genotypes for about three fifths of the 666 donors and used that subset as a discovery cohort. All discovery cohort repertoires had been generated using a single sequencing platform. HLA typing covered class I and class II loci at four-digit resolution. The number of typed donors differed by locus: about 620-640 for A, B, C, DRB1 and DQB1; about 520 for DQA1; some 610 for DPA1; and 400 to 480 for DPB1. Roughly five DR-DQ haplotypes were handled as single units for association and clustering, since linkage in the cohort was strong. Among around 400 genotyped donors of the cohort, an average of around 240,000 unique TCR beta nucleotide sequences were sequenced per donor, roughly 18% of them non-productive. Study-wide conclusions, independent of this receptor: In a later analysis, the rate of TCR association differed among HLA loci, with DRB1 alleles having the most associated TCRs and HLA-C alleles having the fewest. Specific HLA alleles were associated with 15,000 to 20,000 TCR beta sequences at a false discovery rate of 0.05 in a later analysis. Broadly in line with IMGT annotations, most TCR beta V segments showed up in productive rearrangements about 87% or about 30% of the time in an earlier analysis of 450 to 750 of the donors. In a later analysis, several top co-occurrence clusters were reported to appear linked to parvovirus B19, influenza, CMV and Epstein-Barr virus. Assigning TCR associations to individual alleles was difficult when HLA alleles, especially DR and DQ, strongly co-occurred. A cluster of highly shared sequence variants was judged likely to represent a technical artifact of the sequencing pipeline. The only immune exposure information available for the cohort was CMV serostatus. A later analysis found that most CMV-associated TCR beta chains appeared HLA-restricted, with HLA associations seemingly driven largely by CMV exposure. Cytomegalovirus status was reported to be diagnosed by the classifier with high specificity and sensitivity in both the original and validation cohorts. The authors suggested that the approach could potentially be extended to other disease states and immunological phenotypes. Some IMGT-functional V segments, including TRBV6-2 and TRBV6-3, could not be told apart with the 87-base-pair reads, so those segments were excluded. In the study, approximately 150 TCR beta chains were listed as associated with cytomegalovirus. A later analysis found that HLA-associated TCR beta chains were more clonally expanded and had lower generation probabilities than equally common non-associated chains. A later genetic analysis associated a missense DCLRE1C variant with V-gene and J-gene trimming of TCR beta chains, and an independent cohort replicated the association. HLA typing was unavailable for some donors at each locus, so association tests used only the typed subset. Because counts were too low, roughly 17 rarely observed V segments, including chromosome 9 orphons, were left out of the earlier analysis of roughly 600 of the donors. Most TCR sequences were seen in very few donors, while some public TCRs were found in many individuals. Linkage disequilibrium might explain the correlated functional status among segregating V segments, but an unknown experimental factor could not be ruled out. Sequencing depth was assumed to be roughly uniform across donors in the presence/absence analyses, though that assumption may not hold. In vitro tests confirmed that three of the cytomegalovirus-associated TCR beta chains recognize cytomegalovirus antigens. The cohort was sequenced for TCR beta chains only, and without alpha or paired-chain data the features that could be detected were limited. A further reported finding was that TCR beta sequences accurately predicted the HLA-A and HLA-B alleles for most subjects in the first cohort. A later genetic analysis reported fewer N-insertions in productive TCRs among donors in an Asian-associated ancestry cluster than the approximately 700-donor mean.

Of note for this clone: The clone's antigen remains unknown. Per-nucleotide qualities are absent, and no much larger clonotype sits a single base away.

Relative to germline, V is missing 6 bases and J is missing 0 bases, with 10 bases of the junction outside any gene match. The CDR3 holds 16 amino acids from the cysteine to the phenylalanine. The retained sequence is limited to the CDR3, 48 bases, with the frame set at the first base. Based on the germline V gene, the CDR1 and CDR2 sequences are SNHLY and FYNNEI. Library preparation used the immunoSEQ multiplex PCR assay. For the multiplex PCR, a mixture combining 60 forward primers for TCR Vbeta segments and 13 reverse primers for TCR Jbeta segments was used. A multiplex PCR assay on genomic DNA amplified the CDR3 region of rearranged TCR beta genes. The amplified TCR beta libraries were sequenced on the Illumina HiSeq System as 87-base-pair reads. The published analysis was carried out like this. A later analysis counted about 80 million unique TCR beta chains across the 550 to 800 repertoires, and some 11 million of these chains were shared by at least two donors. Raw reads were error-corrected and collapsed into unique sequences by a nearest-neighbor algorithm in which closely related sequences were merged to remove PCR and sequencing errors. Alignment of CDR3 sequences to IMGT reference sequences was used to assign V, D and J gene segments. For a sequence to be retained, a match of at least six nucleotides was required to both a V gene segment and a J gene segment. A rearrangement was called productive if the CDR3 had no stop codons and remained in frame with V and J, and every other rearrangement was called non-productive. Following IMGT convention, CDR3 was defined as the stretch from the second conserved V-encoded cysteine up to the conserved J-encoded phenylalanine. In an earlier analysis of approximately 590 of the donors, sequences lacking an unambiguous match to a single V gene segment were excluded. An earlier analysis of 500 to 600 of the donors classified V segments as functional when productive rearrangements were above 56.7% and as segregating when the standard deviation between donors was above 5%. A statistical classification framework was developed to diagnose cytomegalovirus status using the catalog of TCR beta chain sequences. In a later analysis, V and J genes were assigned by comparing TCR nucleotide sequences against IMGT/GENE-DB human TR gene sequences. Using the TCRdist pipeline, a later analysis assigned CDR3 sequences along with most-parsimonious VDJ recombination scenarios. In a later analysis, every TCR beta chain was defined by the combination of its CDR3 amino acid sequence and its V-gene family, and reads without a unique V-gene family were dropped. As a way to deal with suspected cross-contamination and a sequencing artifact, a later analysis dropped 500 to 700 nucleotide sequences that were highly shared and had low generation probability. In a later analysis, a clonal expansion index was calculated for each public chain from normalized within-repertoire ranks of inferred template counts. In a later analysis, generation probabilities were computed with a VDJ recombination model fitted to out-of-frame rearrangements, and the resulting probabilities were checked against IGoR. In a later analysis, hypergeometric tests were used to score TCR-TCR, TCR-HLA and TCR-CMV co-occurrence, with a repertoire-size bias correction applied to TCR pairs. False discovery rates were estimated in a later analysis by permuting HLA or CMV assignments 20 times. In a later analysis, co-occurring TCRs were grouped using DBSCAN, with TCRdist sequence similarity added in when clustering inside HLA-allele-positive subsets. Co-occurrence clustering excluded repertoires with fewer than 30,000 or more than 120,000 public chains, plus five with anomalous nucleotide sharing. The clones in this table, taken by TCRdb from immuneACCESS, are in-frame only. Not every clone is retained; where verified, under half of the shortfall comes from an unresolved V gene, and the cause of the rest is unknown. D and trimming come from the DNA, and the V and J calls and clone size come from that table. A total of around 150,000 clones appear in this sample, less than 85% of them only once. The ten largest account for 1.5% to 1.7% of the sample.

The cohort was made up of 500 to 800 healthy bone marrow donors. Cohort members were all nominally healthy when sampled, although unrecorded immune exposures were likely present. The donor tested CMV seronegative, placing the donor among the 350 or so seronegative members of the cohort. A peripheral blood sample was provided by each donor, and peripheral blood mononuclear cells were used for TCR beta sequencing. The Qiagen DNeasy Blood Extraction Kit was used to extract genomic DNA from the blood cell samples. Sample: PBMCs. The sequence links TRBV2 to TRBJ2-7; 8 central bases correspond to TRBD2. This TCR was recovered from a man aged 35 to 55 in good health and CMV-seronegative. The nucleotides are TGTGCCAGCAGCGACCTCCAGGCGGGGGGCTCCTACGAGCAGTACTTC. It codes for CASSDLQAGGSYEQYF.